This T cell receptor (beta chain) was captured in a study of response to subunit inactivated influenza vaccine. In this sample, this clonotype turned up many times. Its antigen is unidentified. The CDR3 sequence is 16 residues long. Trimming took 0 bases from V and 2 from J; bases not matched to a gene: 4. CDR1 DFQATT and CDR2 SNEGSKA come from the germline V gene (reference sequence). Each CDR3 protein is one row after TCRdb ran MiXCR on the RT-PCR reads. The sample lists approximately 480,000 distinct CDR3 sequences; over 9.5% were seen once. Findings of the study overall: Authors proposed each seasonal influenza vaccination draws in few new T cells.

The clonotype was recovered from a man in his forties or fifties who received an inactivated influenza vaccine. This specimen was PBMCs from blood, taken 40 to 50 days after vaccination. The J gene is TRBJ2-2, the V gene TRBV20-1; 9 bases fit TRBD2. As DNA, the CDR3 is TGCAGTGCTAGAGATAGGCTAGCGGGAAACACCGGGGAGCTGTTTTTT. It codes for CSARDRLAGNTGELFF.